The 13 T cell receptor beta chains reported below all come from one sample, sequenced in a study of metastatic and nonmetastatic thyroid tumors. No treatment had been given to any patient before thyroid surgery. TCRdb re-called the PCR reads via MiXCR. The sample consists of some 21,000 clones, approximately 11% of them appearing once. The sequenced material came from blood. The receptors were gathered from a female donor with papillary thyroid cancer or a benign thyroid nodule (not recorded which). Some clones in this sample may be carry-over from other donors' samples.

This clone was seen at least ten times. This chain links TRBV30 with TRBJ2-1; TRBD1 matches 8 bases. CDR1 and CDR2 (germline): GTSNPN, SVGIG (reference sequence). CDR3 length: 14 amino acids. After removal of 3 bases from V and 2 bases from J, the junction contained 3 bases not matched to a gene. The CDR3 spells CAWRRTGTYNEQFF. The CDR3 bases are TGTGCCTGGAGAAGGACAGGGACCTACAATGAGCAGTTCTTC.

This clone is labeled as medium-sized. This chain joins TRBV12-3 or TRBV12-4 and TRBJ2-6; D gene uncertain. This CDR3 has 16 amino acids. Trimming left V 5 bases short and J 0 bases short, with 11 bases between. DNA of the CDR3: TGTGCCAGCAGTCAGCACGCGGACTCTGGGGCCAACGTCCTGACTTTC. It codes for CASSQHADSGANVLTF.

This clone turned up a few times. The chain carries TRBV20-1 and TRBJ2-5; unclear D gene. Germline V gene lookup returns CDR1 DFQATT and CDR2 SNEGSKA (reference sequence). V lost 1 base and J lost 0, with 6 bases in between. This CDR3 comprises 13 residues. CDR3 sequence reads: CSARAAYQETQYF. CDR3 DNA sequence: TGCAGTGCTAGAGCAGCTTACCAAGAGACCCAGTACTTC.

This clone was seen many times. This rearrangement joins TRBV7-2 to TRBJ1-3, with D hard to call. The ends were cut back, 1 base at V and 0 bases at J, with 7 bases in the middle. The germline gives CDR1 SGHTA, CDR2 FQGNSA. The CDR3 sequence is 15 residues long. CDR3 sequence reads: CASSLGGFSGNTIYF. The CDR3 nucleotides are TGTGCCAGCAGCTTAGGGGGTTTCTCTGGAAACACCATATATTTT.

This clone was detected ten times or more. The rearrangement joins TRBV20-1 to TRBJ2-7; D ambiguous. Germline V gene data show CDR1 as DFQATT and CDR2 as SNEGSKA (reference sequence). The CDR3 is 11 residues long. Trimming pared 1 base from V and 6 bases from J, leaving 7 bases between. The CDR3: CSARGASEQYF. In DNA form, the CDR3 reads TGCAGTGCTAGAGGAGCGTCCGAGCAGTACTTC.

This clone was counted many times. This chain uses TRBV28 with TRBJ2-3; D uncertain. Germline V CDR1 and CDR2: MDHEN, SYDVKM. CDR3 size: 15 residues. The ends were cut back, 4 bases at V and 0 bases at J, with 11 bases in the middle. The CDR3 loop reads CASSWSRGSTDTQYF. CDR3 sequence (DNA): TGTGCCAGCAGTTGGAGTAGAGGTAGCACAGATACGCAGTATTTT.

This clone is categorized as medium-sized. The chain couples TRBV27 to TRBJ2-7; D may be TRBD1 (5 bases). CDR1 MNHEY and CDR2 SMNVEV come from the germline V gene (reference sequence). The CDR3 sequence is 16 residues long. With 1 base removed from V and 0 bases from J, the gap between germline ends came to 13 bases. In nucleotides, the CDR3 is TGTGCCAGCAGTTTATTTGGTTGGCAGGGCTCCTACGAGCAGTACTTC. Translation gives CASSLFGWQGSYEQYF.

This clone occurred many times. The gene calls are TRBV2 and TRBJ2-7, with D possibly being TRBD2 (7 bases). The CDR3 is 14 residues long. Germline V gives CDR1 SNHLY, CDR2 FYNNEI. V dropped 4 bases and J dropped 5 bases, with 15 bases sitting between them. The CDR3 DNA reads as TGTGCCAGCAGTGGACCGGGGGGCGGTCACGAGCAGTACTTC. It encodes CASSGPGGGHEQYF.

This clone was seen repeatedly, ten times or more. The chain links TRBV29-1 to TRBJ2-5; 9 nucleotides match TRBD1. The V gene end was trimmed by 4 bases and the J gene end by 7 bases; junction bases not matched to a gene: 4. Germline V CDR1 and CDR2: SQVTM, ANQGSEA. This CDR3 has 12 residues. CDR3 coding DNA: TGCAGCGTTGTGGGACAGGGATCGACCCAGTACTTC. This encodes CSVVGQGSTQYF.

This chain joins TRBV7-3 and TRBJ2-1; 11 nucleotides agree with TRBD2. This CDR3 contains 15 residues. Germline V gene sequence: CDR1 SGHTA, CDR2 FQGTGA. Losses at the gene ends were 5 bases for V and 10 bases for J; bases not matched to a gene: 10. CDR3 protein: CASSIDSGRAGEQFF. The DNA of the CDR3 is TGTGCCAGCAGCATCGATAGCGGGAGGGCAGGGGAGCAGTTCTTC.

A single count supports this clone. A single base separates this from a much larger clone, so it may be a read error. The chain has TRBV30 and TRBJ2-1, with 9 bases matching TRBD1. Germline V CDR1 and CDR2: GTSNPN, SVGIG (reference sequence). Trimming at V came to 8 bases and at J to 5 bases, leaving 19 bases not matched to a gene. The CDR3 has 17 residues. CDR3 coding DNA: TGTGCCAGTAGTCCGCCCCTCGGGACAGGGACGAACAATGAGCAGTTCTTC. It specifies CASSPPLGTGTNNEQFF.

This clone is judged medium-sized. The genes are TRBV6-1 and TRBJ2-7; D may be TRBD1 or TRBD2 (5 bases each). The CDR3 is 14 amino acids. Per germline, CDR1 MNHNS and CDR2 SASEGT. Trimming left V 6 bases short and J 1 base short, with 13 bases between. CDR3 nucleotides: TGTGCCAGCAGCAGGGAGAGGGGATCCTACGAGCAGTACTTC. The encoded protein is CASSRERGSYEQYF.

Details on this clone: At one end the junction does not follow the germline gene, possibly because of a read error. The chain employs TRBV6-5 and TRBJ2-7; TRBD2 agrees at 10 bases. The CDR3 runs 14 residues. Germline V CDR1 and CDR2: MNHEY, SVGAGI. Here the CDR3 reads CANSYMLAGAEQYF. In nucleotides, the CDR3 is TGTGCCAACAGTTACATGCTAGCGGGAGCCGAGCAGTACTTC.